The 6 T cell receptor beta chains presented below share a single source sample, sequenced in a study of blood T cell repertoires in COVID-19. The protocol was immunoSEQ multiplex PCR, while the TCRdb copy is restricted to in-frame clones and leaves out a portion. The sample lists about 48,000 clones, approximately 84% occurring once. The specimen was peripheral blood. Receptors were obtained from an elderly woman with COVID-19, enrolled during active disease.

There are a few counts of this clone. V and J are TRBV21-1 and TRBJ2-5; the tabulated D call, TRBD2, remains unverified against the DNA. TRBV21-1 is a pseudogene. This CDR3 has 22 residues. CDR3 in amino acids: CASTHPGSAYLFRLTLQETQYF. CDR3 nucleotides: TGTGCCAGCACTCACCCTGGGTCAGCGTACCTTTTTCGCCTTACACTCCAAGAGACCCAGTACTTC.

The gene calls are TRBV28 and TRBJ2-7; perhaps TRBD1 as D (6 bases). The germline V gene has CDR1 MDHEN and CDR2 SYDVKM. Trimming stripped 2 bases from V and 6 bases from J, with 17 bases between. There are 15 residues in the CDR3. CDR3 protein: CASSLTQGSKLEQYF. CDR3 coding DNA: TGTGCCAGCAGTTTAACACAGGGAAGTAAGCTCGAGCAGTACTTC. The whole variable domain, filled in from reference TRBV28 and TRBJ2-7, reads DVKVTQSSRYLVKRTGEKVFLECVQDMDHENMFWYRQDPGLGLRLIYFSYDVKMKEKGDIPEGYSVSREKKERFSLILESASTNQTSMYLCASSLTQGSKLEQYFGPGTRLTVT.

V and J are TRBV5-1 and TRBJ2-7, with TRBD2 identical over 14 bases. The V segment lost 3 bases and the J segment 6 bases; nucleotides outside the gene matches: 8. The germline CDR1 and CDR2 sequences are SGHRS and YFSETQ. This CDR3 has 16 amino acids. CDR3 sequence: CASSWTSGGYTFEQYF. The DNA of the CDR3 is TGCGCCAGCAGCTGGACTAGCGGGGGGTATACATTCGAGCAGTACTTC.

This chain joins TRBV19 and TRBJ2-2; TRBD1 matches at 7 bases. Germline V CDR1 and CDR2: LNHDA, SQIVND (reference sequence). The CDR3 sequence is 16 residues long. The V and J ends lost 5 bases and 2 bases, in that order; junction bases with no gene match: 8. The CDR3 nucleotides read TGTGCCAGTAGTCCCCGGACAGGTCTTAACACCGGGGAGCTGTTTTTT. Translated: CASSPRTGLNTGELFF.

This clone was seen a single time. The chain joins TRBV12-5 to TRBJ1-5; 10 bases are shared with TRBD1. This CDR3 region has 16 residues. Germline V gene data show CDR1 as LGHNT and CDR2 as FRNRAP. The J segment lost 6 bases and the V segment lost 11 bases, leaving 16 bases of the junction unmatched. The CDR3 loop is CACKTGGFDRCQPQHF. The CDR3, as DNA: TGTGCTTGCAAGACAGGGGGCTTTGATCGGTGTCAGCCCCAGCATTTT.

V usage is TRBV28 and J usage is TRBJ1-2; TRBD1 matches 10 bases. Germline V gives CDR1 MDHEN, CDR2 SYDVKM. The CDR3 covers 17 residues. After removal of 5 bases from V and 0 bases from J, the junction contained 9 bases not matched to a gene. CDR3 sequence (DNA): TGTGCCAGCAGTAGCCGGGACAGGGGATTATCTAACTATGGCTACACCTTC. Translated: CASSSRDRGLSNYGYTF.